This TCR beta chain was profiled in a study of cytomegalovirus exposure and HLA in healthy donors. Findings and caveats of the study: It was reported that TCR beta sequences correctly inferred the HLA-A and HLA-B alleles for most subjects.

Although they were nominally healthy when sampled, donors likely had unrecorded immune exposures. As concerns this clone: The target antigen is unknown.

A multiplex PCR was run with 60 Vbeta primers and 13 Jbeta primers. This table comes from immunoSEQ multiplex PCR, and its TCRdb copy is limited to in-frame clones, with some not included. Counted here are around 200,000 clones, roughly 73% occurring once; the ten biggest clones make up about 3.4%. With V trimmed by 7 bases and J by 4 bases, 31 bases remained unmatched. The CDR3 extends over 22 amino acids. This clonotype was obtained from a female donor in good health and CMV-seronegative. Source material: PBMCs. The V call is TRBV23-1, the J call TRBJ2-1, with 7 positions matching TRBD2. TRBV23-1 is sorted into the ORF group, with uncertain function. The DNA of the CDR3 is TGCGCCAGCACTCTCCCGTGGGGGGGGGACTTGGGCTTCCTCTGGATATACAATGAGCAGTTCTTC. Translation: CASTLPWGGDLGFLWIYNEQFF.